These 32 T cell receptor beta chains were all obtained from the same sample, sequenced in a study of blood T cell repertoires in COVID-19. The repertoire was sequenced with immunoSEQ multiplex PCR; TCRdb's copy has only in-frame clones and lacks some. The sample includes some 98,000 clones, 75% to 85% of them seen just once. Sample: peripheral blood. All receptors come from a man aged 55 to 70 with acute or convalescent COVID-19.

The CDR3 bases are TGTGCCAGCAGTGAAGGAGACAGGGGAGGGTACACTGAAGCTTTCTTT. This translates into CASSEGDRGGYTEAFF. The chain has TRBV2 and TRBJ1-1; 8 bases are a match to TRBD1. Looked up from germline, CDR1 is SNHLY and CDR2 is FYNNEI. After removal of 1 base from V and 3 bases from J, the junction contained 7 bases not matched to a gene. The CDR3 loop spans 16 amino acids.

This clone was seen more than once but under ten times. The V gene is TRBV30, the J gene TRBJ2-3, with a possible D match to TRBD2 (5 bases). CDR3 length: 14 amino acids. Trimming shortened V by 2 bases and J by 2 bases, and 11 bases separated the two germline ends. In germline, CDR1 is GTSNPN, CDR2 SVGIG (reference sequence). As DNA, the CDR3 is TGTGCCTGGAGTAGCGGTTCGAACACAGATACGCAGTATTTT. Amino acid sequence: CAWSSGSNTDTQYF.

This chain connects TRBV28 to TRBJ2-3, with 15 bases aligning to TRBD2. V was pared by 8 bases and J by 2 bases, with 5 bases of the junction left unmatched. The germline CDR1 and CDR2 sequences are MDHEN and SYDVKM. There are 16 residues in the CDR3. The CDR3 region has the DNA TGTGCCAGCGGACTAGCGGGGGGGCGTGACACAGATACGCAGTATTTT. This translates into CASGLAGGRDTDTQYF.

The CDR3 DNA reads as TGCGCCAGCAGCCAGGGGGGGGACAGGGGTTTCATTCAGCCCCAGCATTTT. This codes for CASSQGGDRGFIQPQHF. The V gene is TRBV4-1, the J gene TRBJ1-5, with 10 bases aligning to TRBD1. Per the germline V gene, CDR1 is MGHRA and CDR2 is YSYEKL. The J segment lost 6 bases and the V segment lost 3 bases, leaving 11 bases of the junction unmatched. CDR3 size: 17 residues.

This clone was detected only once. The chain carries TRBV9 and TRBJ2-5; 10 nucleotides agree with TRBD1. V dropped 3 bases and J dropped 5; count of bases not matched to a gene: 7. CDR3 length: 15 residues. Germline assignment: CDR1 SGDLS and CDR2 YYNGEE. This chain's CDR3 is CASSERTGGWETQYF. Written as DNA, the CDR3 is TGTGCCAGCAGCGAACGGACAGGGGGGTGGGAGACCCAGTACTTC.

The V call is TRBV4-1, the J call TRBJ1-5; possibly TRBD1 for D (5 bases). Germline V gene data show CDR1 as MGHRA and CDR2 as YSYEKL. This CDR3 has 17 amino acids. V lost 4 bases and J 1 base, leaving 17 bases between the germline ends. In nucleotides, the CDR3 is TGCGCCAGCAGCCCCCTCCACCTGACAGAGAGCAATCAGCCCCAGCATTTT. Amino acid sequence: CASSPLHLTESNQPQHF.

This chain joins TRBV5-8 and TRBJ1-1; a weak D match, TRBD1 (5 bases). This CDR3 is built from 15 residues. The germline V gene encodes CDR1 SGHTS and CDR2 YDEGEE. V was trimmed by 4 bases and J by 0 bases, leaving 13 bases between them. CDR3 bases: TGTGCCAGCAGCCCCGAACAGGCTATGAACACTGAAGCTTTCTTT. Its translation: CASSPEQAMNTEAFF.

The V call is TRBV3-1 (or the pseudogene TRBV3-2), the J call TRBJ2-5; D may be TRBD2 (6 bases). The CDR3 totals 14 residues. The V and J ends lost 3 bases and 0 bases respectively, with 8 bases between them. Germline CDR1 and CDR2: LGHDT and YNNKEL (reference sequence). The DNA of the CDR3 is TGTGCCAGCAGCCAGGCGGGGAACCAAGAGACCCAGTACTTC. This encodes CASSQAGNQETQYF.

This chain joins TRBV6-2 or TRBV6-3 and TRBJ2-3; no clear D gene. CDR1 is MNHEY and CDR2 is SVGEGT in the germline V gene. Trimming stripped 6 bases from V and 2 bases from J, with 12 bases between. CDR3 length equals 14 residues. The CDR3 protein is CASSMQSYTDTQYF. The CDR3 bases are TGTGCCAGCAGCATGCAGTCGTACACAGATACGCAGTATTTT.

Concerning this clone itself: One end of the junction varies from germline; a read error may be responsible. This chain uses TRBV4-2 with TRBJ1-1, with 12 bases fitting TRBD1. The CDR3 contains 13 residues. Germline V gene sequence: CDR1 LGHNA, CDR2 YNFKEQ. As DNA, the CDR3 is TGTGCCAGCAGCCCCTCCCGGGACAGGGGGCGACTTTTT. Its protein is CASSPSRDRGRLF.

This chain uses TRBV11-2 with TRBJ1-4; 9 positions match TRBD1. Germline lookup yields CDR1 SGHAT and CDR2 FQNNGV. With V trimmed by 3 bases and J by 7 bases, 6 bases remained unmatched. The CDR3 loop spans 15 amino acids. This chain's CDR3 is CASSFTGGLGEKLFF. The CDR3 bases are TGTGCCAGCAGCTTTACAGGGGGCTTAGGTGAAAAACTGTTTTTT.

The gene calls are TRBV5-1 and TRBJ1-4, with a weak D call TRBD1 (5 bases). The CDR3 has 16 residues. Germline V gene data show CDR1 as SGHRS and CDR2 as YFSETQ. V was cut by 0 bases and J by 6 bases, with 15 bases left in between. In DNA form, the CDR3 reads TGCGCCAGCAGCTTGGCCGGGGGGAACCCTTATGAAAAACTGTTTTTT. It yields the protein CASSLAGGNPYEKLFF.

The chain carries TRBV9 and TRBJ2-1; 9 nucleotides agree with TRBD2. CDR3 length: 15 residues. Per the germline V gene, CDR1 is SGDLS and CDR2 is YYNGEE. Germline trimming cut 3 bases from V and 6 bases from J; bases unmatched to any gene: 7. The CDR3 DNA is TGTGCCAGCAGCGAGGCTGGGACTAGCTTCAATGAGCAGTTCTTC. This codes for CASSEAGTSFNEQFF. Together with reference TRBV9 and TRBJ2-1, the CDR3 gives the full variable domain: DSGVTQTPKHLITATGQRVTLRCSPRSGDLSVYWYQQSLDQGLQFLIQYYNGEERAKGNILERFSAQQFPDLHSELNLSSLELGDSALYFCASSEAGTSFNEQFFGPGTRLTVL.

V and J are TRBV2 and TRBJ2-3; tentatively, D is TRBD1 (6 bases). V was shortened by 6 bases and J by 3 bases, with 16 bases between the two germline ends. CDR1 is SNHLY, CDR2 FYNNEI, per germline. CDR3 length: 15 amino acids. The CDR3 region is CASRRRRDTTDTQYF. The CDR3 DNA reads TGTGCCAGCAGACGCCGCCGGGACACAACAGATACGCAGTATTTT.

This chain links TRBV29-1 with TRBJ2-6; no firm D call. Per germline, CDR1 SQVTM and CDR2 ANQGSEA. The CDR3 sequence is 12 residues long. The V and J ends lost 4 bases and 5 bases respectively, with 6 bases between them. The CDR3 is CSVASRANVLTF. The CDR3 DNA is TGCAGCGTTGCGTCCCGGGCCAACGTCCTGACTTTC.

The chain couples TRBV3-1 (or the pseudogene TRBV3-2) to TRBJ1-2; maybe TRBD1 (5 bases). Germline loops: CDR1 LGHDT, CDR2 YNNKEL (reference sequence). Trimming shortened V by 1 base and J by 2 bases, and 5 bases separated the two germline ends. The CDR3 spans 13 residues. The CDR3 protein is CASSQAGNYGYTF. In DNA, the CDR3 is TGTGCCAGCAGCCAAGCAGGGAACTATGGCTACACCTTC.

This chain connects TRBV7-9 to TRBJ1-2, with TRBD1 matching over 8 bases. Unmatched junction bases numbered 12, after V lost 2 bases and J lost 4 bases. The germline V gene has CDR1 SEHNR and CDR2 FQNEAQ (reference sequence). The CDR3 spans 17 residues. The CDR3 nucleotides read TGTGCCAGCAGCTTATGGGGGACAGGAAAAACTTCCTATGGCTACACCTTC. Amino acids: CASSLWGTGKTSYGYTF.

V gene TRBV27 combines with J gene TRBJ1-1; D possibly corresponds to TRBD1 (6 bases). The CDR3 totals 15 residues. Germline-derived CDR1 and CDR2 are MNHEY and SMNVEV (reference sequence). V gave up 7 bases and J gave up 4 bases, with 19 bases separating them. The CDR3 bases are TGTGCCAGCACCCGGGGGGGGGCCGGCGGCACTGAAGCTTTCTTT. Its translation: CASTRGGAGGTEAFF.

V usage is TRBV4-1 and J usage is TRBJ2-4, with D perhaps TRBD1 (5 bases). CDR1 is MGHRA, CDR2 YSYEKL, per germline. The CDR3 runs to 17 residues. Trimming cost V 0 bases and J 1 base, with 13 bases left between them. For the CDR3, the DNA is TGCGCCAGCAGCCAAGAAGGGCAAGGGGCTGCCAAAAACATTCAGTACTTC. Its translation is CASSQEGQGAAKNIQYF.

This chain joins TRBV21-1 and TRBJ2-4; TRBD1 was called by the table and not checked on the DNA. TRBV21-1 represents a pseudogene. The CDR3 has 16 amino acids. Here the CDR3 DNA reads TGTGCCAGCAGCAAAGGAGAGCCAGGAGCCAAAAACATTCAGTACTTC. This gives the protein CASSKGEPGAKNIQYF.

V and J are TRBV28 and TRBJ2-7; D remains ambiguous. V lost 2 bases and J lost 1, with 9 bases in between. The CDR3 extends over 14 amino acids. CDR1 MDHEN and CDR2 SYDVKM come from the germline V gene. The CDR3 spells CASSLGDRSYEQYV. CDR3 in DNA: TGTGCCAGCAGTTTAGGAGACCGTTCCTACGAGCAGTACGTC.

The gene calls are TRBV6-5 and TRBJ1-1; TRBD1 matches at 9 bases. Trimming took 6 bases from V and 2 from J; bases not matched to a gene: 7. The CDR3 covers 15 residues. Germline loops: CDR1 MNHEY, CDR2 SVGAGI. CDR3 DNA sequence: TGTGCCAGCAGCGTGGACAGGGGCGGAAACACTGAAGCTTTCTTT. Translation: CASSVDRGGNTEAFF.

The chain recombines TRBV2 with TRBJ2-1, with D perhaps being TRBD1 or TRBD2 (7 bases each). This CDR3 comprises 13 residues. The germline CDR1 and CDR2 sequences are SNHLY and FYNNEI. Trimming left V 10 bases short and J 7 bases short, with 17 bases between. The CDR3 here is CANRGGSPNEQFF. The CDR3 nucleotides read TGTGCCAACAGGGGAGGGTCCCCGAATGAGCAGTTCTTC.

This clone appeared once. The genes are TRBV28 and TRBJ1-3; tentative D call: TRBD1 (6 bases). The CDR3 length is 17 residues. V lost 7 bases, J lost 0 bases, and 19 bases lay in between. Germline V gene data show CDR1 as MDHEN and CDR2 as SYDVKM. DNA of the CDR3: TGTGCCAGCATGAACCCAGGGGCAACTGCCTCTGGAAACACCATATATTTT. It is translated as CASMNPGATASGNTIYF. The variable domain in full, with the rest retrieved from reference TRBV28 and TRBJ1-3, is DVKVTQSSRYLVKRTGEKVFLECVQDMDHENMFWYRQDPGLGLRLIYFSYDVKMKEKGDIPEGYSVSREKKERFSLILESASTNQTSMYLCASMNPGATASGNTIYFGEGSWLTVV.

This clone was picked up a small number of times. This sequence joins TRBV18 and TRBJ2-1, with 8 bases that match TRBD2. With 6 bases clipped from V and 5 bases from J, the junction kept 9 bases outside the gene matches. Germline-derived CDR1 and CDR2 are KGHSH and LQKENI. The CDR3 contains 15 residues. The CDR3 protein is CASSSREGFHNEQFF. The CDR3 DNA reads TGTGCCAGCTCCTCTCGGGAGGGTTTCCACAATGAGCAGTTCTTC.

This clone has a single count. The V gene is TRBV12-3 or TRBV12-4, the J gene TRBJ2-1; 10 bases align to TRBD1. Losses at the gene ends were 6 bases for V and 9 bases for J; bases not matched to a gene: 5. The CDR3 loop spans 13 amino acids. Written as DNA, the CDR3 is TGTGCCAGCAGGGGACAGGGGCCCAGTGAGCAGTTCTTC. Translation: CASRGQGPSEQFF.

This clone was seen more than once but under ten times. The chain is built from TRBV19 and TRBJ1-1, with TRBD1 matching 9 bases. Looked up from germline, CDR1 is LNHDA and CDR2 is SQIVND (reference sequence). CDR3 length: 13 amino acids. The J segment lost 5 bases and the V segment lost 10 bases, leaving 8 bases of the junction unmatched. CDR3 DNA sequence: TGTGCCACTCGGGGACAGGGTGGGACTGAAGCTTTCTTT. Translating gives CATRGQGGTEAFF.

The chain is built from TRBV11-1 and TRBJ2-3, with D perhaps TRBD2 (6 bases). Germline V gene data show CDR1 as SGHAT and CDR2 as FQDESV (reference sequence). Between the trimmed V and J ends, which lost 4 bases and 9 bases, there was a span of 11 bases. The CDR3 spans 12 residues. The CDR3 here is CASSSQTRTQYF. In DNA form, the CDR3 reads TGTGCCAGCAGCTCTCAGACTAGGACGCAGTATTTT.

The chain links TRBV19 to TRBJ1-1; D remains unclear. CDR1 is LNHDA, CDR2 SQIVND, per germline (reference sequence). Deletions cut 4 bases from V and 0 bases from J, with 18 bases between. This CDR3 contains 17 residues. CDR3 nucleotides: TGTGCCAGTAGTAAGGCGGGTGAAGGATTGATGAACACTGAAGCTTTCTTT. It encodes CASSKAGEGLMNTEAFF.

V is TRBV19 and J is TRBJ2-3; a possible D gene is TRBD2 (6 bases). There are 14 residues in the CDR3. CDR1 is LNHDA, CDR2 SQIVND, per germline (reference sequence). The germline V and J ends were trimmed by 3 bases and 5 bases, with 12 bases remaining between them. The CDR3 spells CASSMLAGIDTQYF. DNA of the CDR3: TGTGCCAGTAGTATGCTTGCGGGGATAGATACGCAGTATTTT.

This clone turned up a few times. This chain joins TRBV2 and TRBJ2-7; 8 nucleotides agree with TRBD2. The length of the CDR3 is 15 residues. Germline CDR1 is SNHLY and CDR2 is FYNNEI. With V trimmed by 4 bases and J by 3 bases, 8 bases remained unmatched. The CDR3 nucleotides read TGTGCCAGCAGTGTGGGTAGCGGGGTAGGCTACGAGCAGTACGTC. Amino acids: CASSVGSGVGYEQYV.

The chain couples TRBV10-3 to TRBJ1-4; 7 bases line up with TRBD1. Germline V lookup: CDR1 ENHRY, CDR2 SYGVKD. With V trimmed by 6 bases and J by 3 bases, 4 bases remained unmatched. The CDR3 totals 14 residues. The CDR3 spells CAIRQGPSNEKLFF. The CDR3 DNA sequence: TGTGCCATCAGACAGGGGCCGTCTAATGAAAAACTGTTTTTT.